Each of the 23 T cell receptor beta chains below was sequenced from the same sample in a study of blood T cell repertoires in COVID-19. Clones were sequenced by immunoSEQ multiplex PCR, and TCRdb holds only the in-frame ones, with some missing. In the table there are roughly 150,000 clones, under 85% of which are singletons. The material sequenced was peripheral blood. These receptors were obtained from a man aged 80 or over with COVID-19, enrolled during active disease.

The V gene is TRBV6-5, the J gene TRBJ2-5; a possible D gene is TRBD1 (5 bases). Trimming pared 7 bases from V and 6 bases from J, leaving 18 bases between. The germline V gene encodes CDR1 MNHEY and CDR2 SVGAGI. The CDR3 sequence is 14 residues long. CDR3 bases: TGTGCCAGCACCCCGGCTGACAGCTCTAAGACCCAGTACTTC. Its protein is CASTPADSSKTQYF.

This clone appeared a few times. The chain has TRBV2 and TRBJ2-2; D perhaps matches TRBD2 (6 bases). The V gene's germline CDR1 is SNHLY and CDR2 FYNNEI. Trimming cost V 10 bases and J 3 bases, with 18 bases left between them. The CDR3 contains 15 residues. The CDR3 DNA reads TGTGCCATTCAGAGAGGGCGGGGATACACCGGGGAGCTGTTTTTT. Translated: CAIQRGRGYTGELFF.

The CDR3 spells CASSQLNTGELFF. The CDR3 nucleotides are TGTGCCAGCAGCCAACTGAACACCGGGGAGCTGTTTTTT. The chain carries TRBV3-1 (or the pseudogene TRBV3-2) and TRBJ2-2; no clear D. This CDR3 contains 13 residues. V was trimmed by 2 bases and J by 1 base, leaving 2 bases between them. Germline-derived CDR1 and CDR2 are LGHDT and YNNKEL (reference sequence).

The chain joins TRBV6-4 to TRBJ2-2; possible D gene TRBD1, 6 bases. The CDR3 runs to 14 residues. CDR1 is MRHNA, CDR2 SNTAGT, per germline. With 6 bases removed from V and 4 bases from J, the gap between germline ends came to 12 bases. The CDR3 region has the DNA TGTGCCAGCAGACGCGAGGACAGCACCGGGGAGCTGTTTTTT. Translated: CASRREDSTGELFF.

CDR3 loop: CASSPSGGLPGYEQYF. CDR3 nucleotides: TGTGCCAGCAGCCCCTCCGGGGGACTGCCAGGGTACGAGCAGTACTTC. The chain couples TRBV7-2 to TRBJ2-7, with D possibly being TRBD2 (6 bases). The length of the CDR3 is 16 residues. The V end lost 5 bases, the J end lost 4 bases, and 21 bases lay between the germline ends. Germline-derived CDR1 and CDR2 are SGHTA and FQGNSA.

In regard to this clone: This sample also contains other DNA sequences that code for the same CDR3. In DNA form, the CDR3 reads TGTGCCAGCAGTCTAGACAGGGGTGGTGAAAAACTGTTTTTT. This codes for CASSLDRGGEKLFF. This chain joins TRBV6-5 and TRBJ1-4; 8 nucleotides line up with TRBD1. Germline CDR1 and CDR2: MNHEY and SVGAGI. Losses at the gene ends were 5 bases for V and 7 bases for J; bases not matched to a gene: 6. CDR3 length equals 14 residues.

V usage is TRBV11-2 and J usage is TRBJ2-5; 8 bases line up with TRBD1. This CDR3 comprises 14 residues. Germline CDR1 is SGHAT and CDR2 is FQNNGV. V shed 3 bases and J 5 bases; nucleotides not matched to a gene: 5. For the CDR3, the DNA is TGTGCCAGCAGCTTGCCAGGGGGCGCGGAGACCCAGTACTTC. As protein: CASSLPGGAETQYF.

The genes are TRBV28 and TRBJ1-5, with TRBD1 identical over 11 bases. This CDR3 comprises 19 residues. CDR1 and CDR2 from the germline V gene are MDHEN and SYDVKM. V trimming: 4 bases; J trimming: 7 bases; junction bases outside the gene matches: 18. The CDR3 protein is CASSSTALRGQGVGQPQHF. In DNA, the CDR3 is TGTGCCAGCAGTTCAACTGCCCTGCGGGGACAGGGGGTCGGGCAGCCCCAGCATTTT.

CDR3 loop: CASSQDWRGSGNTIYF. The CDR3 nucleotides read TGTGCCAGCAGCCAAGATTGGAGGGGATCTGGAAACACCATATATTTT. The chain is built from TRBV3-1 (or the pseudogene TRBV3-2) and TRBJ1-3; tentatively, D is TRBD1 (5 bases). The CDR3 covers 16 residues. V lost 0 bases to trimming and J lost 1 base, with 10 bases between them. From germline, CDR1 is LGHDT and CDR2 YNNKEL (reference sequence).

The chain carries TRBV11-2 and TRBJ2-1, with D possibly TRBD2 on 6 matching bases. Trimming removed 5 bases from V and 5 bases from J, with 19 bases in between. Germline values: CDR1 SGHAT, CDR2 FQNNGV. CDR3 size: 16 residues. CDR3 bases: TGTGCCAGCAGCCCTCGGTGGACTAACCCAGACAATGAGCAGTTCTTC. Its translation: CASSPRWTNPDNEQFF.

The V call is TRBV2, the J call TRBJ2-2, with TRBD2 as a possible D gene (5 bases). Germline values: CDR1 SNHLY, CDR2 FYNNEI. Trimming pared 0 bases from V and 5 bases from J, leaving 7 bases between. The CDR3 extends over 14 amino acids. CDR3 coding DNA: TGTGCCAGCAGTGAAGCGGGCGGGACCGGGGAGCTGTTTTTT. Amino acids: CASSEAGGTGELFF.

The rearrangement links TRBV5-1 to TRBJ2-5; D may be TRBD2 (6 bases). CDR1 SGHRS and CDR2 YFSETQ come from the germline V gene. CDR3 length equals 15 residues. V was shortened by 0 bases and J by 5 bases, with 14 bases between the two germline ends. The CDR3 bases are TGCGCCAGCAGCTTGGACGGGACTCTGCTGGAGACCCAGTACTTC. Translating it yields CASSLDGTLLETQYF.

The chain uses TRBV5-1 and TRBJ2-2; 7 nucleotides line up with TRBD2. Per germline, CDR1 SGHRS and CDR2 YFSETQ. This CDR3 is built from 14 residues. V lost 0 bases, J lost 5 bases, and 1 base stayed unmatched. CDR3 bases: TGCGCCAGCAGCTTGGCGGGGGGAACCGGGGAGCTGTTTTTT. Amino acids: CASSLAGGTGELFF.

The V and J genes are TRBV5-1 and TRBJ2-2; D perhaps matches TRBD1 (6 bases). The germline V and J ends were trimmed by 2 bases and 8 bases, with 16 bases remaining between them. The V gene's germline CDR1 is SGHRS and CDR2 YFSETQ. This CDR3 has 15 amino acids. The CDR3 DNA follows: TGCGCCAGCAGCTTCCGACAGGTGAAAGGAGGGGAGCTGTTTTTT. This gives the protein CASSFRQVKGGELFF.

The V gene is TRBV5-4, the J gene TRBJ2-5; maybe TRBD2 (6 bases). Germline lookup yields CDR1 SGHNT and CDR2 YYREEE (reference sequence). This CDR3 comprises 14 residues. Trimming shortened V by 4 bases and J by 1 base, and 11 bases separated the two germline ends. CDR3 in DNA: TGTGCCAGCAGCCCGGAGGGGTTCCAAGAGACCCAGTACTTC. This sequence encodes CASSPEGFQETQYF.

The rearrangement joins TRBV6-6 to TRBJ1-3, with D uncertain. V was shortened by 5 bases and J by 0 bases, with 14 bases between the two germline ends. The CDR3 covers 16 residues. The germline gives CDR1 MNHNY, CDR2 SVGAGI (reference sequence). The CDR3 protein is CASSRGQGISGNTIYF. The CDR3 region has the DNA TGTGCCAGCAGTCGAGGGCAAGGAATCTCTGGAAACACCATATATTTT.

The CDR3 sequence is CASSLAGRASETQYF. CDR3 coding DNA: TGCGCCAGCAGCTTGGCCGGCAGGGCATCAGAGACCCAGTACTTC. V and J are TRBV5-1 and TRBJ2-5; the D gene is possibly TRBD1 (5 bases). Between the trimmed V and J ends, which lost 0 bases and 4 bases, there was a span of 13 bases. Germline V gene sequence: CDR1 SGHRS, CDR2 YFSETQ. The CDR3 totals 15 residues.

The chain uses TRBV6-5 and TRBJ2-2; D uncertain. The CDR3 contains 13 residues. Germline V gene data show CDR1 as MNHEY and CDR2 as SVGAGI. V was clipped by 9 bases and J by 0 bases, with 8 bases between them. The CDR3 sequence: CASTEPNTGELFF. DNA for the CDR3: TGTGCCAGTACAGAACCGAACACCGGGGAGCTGTTTTTT.

This sequence joins TRBV9 and TRBJ2-5; possibly TRBD1 for D (6 bases). Trimming removed 0 bases at V and 4 bases at J, with 10 bases between. Germline loops: CDR1 SGDLS, CDR2 YYNGEE. The CDR3 length is 14 residues. The CDR3 region is CASSVGGTPETQYF. The CDR3, as DNA: TGTGCCAGCAGCGTAGGTGGGACACCAGAGACCCAGTACTTC.

The V gene is TRBV2, the J gene TRBJ1-1; 11 bases fit TRBD1. Germline trimming cut 6 bases from V and 5 bases from J; bases unmatched to any gene: 11. Germline-derived CDR1 and CDR2 are SNHLY and FYNNEI. The CDR3 has 16 amino acids. DNA of the CDR3: TGTGCCAGCAGGAGGGGGACAGGGGGGATCCGAACTGAAGCTTTCTTT. This codes for CASRRGTGGIRTEAFF.

In the case of this clone: One junction end disagrees with the germline gene, perhaps due to a read error. The rearrangement uses TRBV5-6 and TRBJ1-1; possibly TRBD1 for D (6 bases). Germline V gene data show CDR1 as SGHDT and CDR2 as YYEEEE. The CDR3 has 13 amino acids. CDR3: CASSLGGGPEASF. CDR3 DNA: TGTGCCAGCAGCTTAGGCGGGGGCCCTGAAGCTTCCTTT.

The genes are TRBV18 and TRBJ2-3, with D possibly matching TRBD1 (6 bases). The V end lost 0 bases, the J end lost 6 bases, and 13 bases lay between the germline ends. There are 15 residues in the CDR3. CDR1 and CDR2 (germline): KGHSH, LQKENI. The CDR3 protein is CASSPPNTQGDTQYF. The CDR3 DNA reads TGTGCCAGCTCACCACCGAATACTCAGGGGGATACGCAGTATTTT.

This chain connects TRBV18 to TRBJ1-2; 7 positions agree with TRBD1. V dropped 6 bases and J dropped 2; count of bases not matched to a gene: 6. The CDR3 runs to 14 residues. Germline CDR1 is KGHSH and CDR2 is LQKENI. The CDR3 spells CASSLRDSNYGYTF. For the CDR3, the DNA is TGTGCCAGCTCCCTCCGGGACAGCAACTATGGCTACACCTTC.